This paragraph reports one TCR beta chain. This record belongs to a study of OX40 agonist ivuxolimab in advanced cancers. Study details: Partial responses were achieved by three patients, one with hepatocellular carcinoma and two with cutaneous melanoma.

This CDR3 region has 11 residues. V lost 6 bases to trimming and J lost 9 bases; unmatched junction nucleotides: 4. Germline CDR1 reads SQVTM; CDR2 reads ANQGSEA. Patients were excluded for autoimmune disease history or systemic immunosuppression. The protocol was immunoSEQ multiplex PCR, while the TCRdb copy is restricted to in-frame clones and leaves out a portion. The sample lists around 15,000 clones, 80% to 90% occurring once. This clonotype originated in an adult with an advanced solid tumor such as melanoma, head and neck, liver or kidney cancer. This chain links TRBV29-1 with TRBJ2-1, with 8 bases matching TRBD2. The specimen comprised CD4+ or CD8+ T cells sorted from blood, sampled in a trial of the OX40 agonist ivuxolimab. The CDR3 loop reads CSVGGGSEQFF. The CDR3 region has the DNA TGCAGCGTCGGCGGGGGGTCTGAGCAGTTCTTC.